This T cell receptor beta chain stems from a study of blood T cells in healthy people across ages. Combining a sample-barcoded 5' primer with a J-beta primer mix, a second PCR ran for roughly 6 to 12 cycles. MiXCR, run by TCRdb on the 5' RACE reads, gives a single entry per CDR3 protein. The table lists more than 650,000 distinct CDR3 sequences, less than 70% of them singletons. CDR1 is MDHEN, CDR2 SYDVKM, per germline. The CDR3 extends over 14 amino acids. V lost 6 bases and J 7 bases, leaving 17 bases between the germline ends. Sequencing used blood. The gene calls are TRBV28 and TRBJ2-3, with D possibly being TRBD2 (7 bases). The receptor was derived from a man at least 80 years old in good health. CDR3 sequence: CASSGGRGGNTQYF. The CDR3 DNA sequence: TGTGCCAGCAGCGGGGGGCGAGGAGGGAATACGCAGTATTTT.